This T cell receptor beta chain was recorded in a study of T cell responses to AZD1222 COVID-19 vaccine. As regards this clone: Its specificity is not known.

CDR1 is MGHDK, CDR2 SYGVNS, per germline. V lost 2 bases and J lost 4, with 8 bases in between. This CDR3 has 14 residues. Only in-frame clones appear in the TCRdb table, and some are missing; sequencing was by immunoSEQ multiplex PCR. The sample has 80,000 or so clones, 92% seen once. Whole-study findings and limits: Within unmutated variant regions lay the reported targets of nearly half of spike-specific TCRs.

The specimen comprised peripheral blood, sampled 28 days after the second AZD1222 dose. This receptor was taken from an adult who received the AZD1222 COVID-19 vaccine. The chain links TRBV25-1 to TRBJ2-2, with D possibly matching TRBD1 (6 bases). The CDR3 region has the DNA TGTGCCAGCAGTGAAGGGGGCATCACCGGGGAGCTGTTTTTT. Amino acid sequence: CASSEGGITGELFF.